The rows below give T cell receptor beta chains drawn from one sample of a study of blood T cell repertoires in COVID-19. TCRdb keeps only in-frame clones here, not all; method: immunoSEQ multiplex PCR. This table has under 85,000 clones, roughly 80% appearing once. Sequences were obtained from peripheral blood. Receptor source: a man between 25 and 39 years old with COVID-19, enrolled during active disease. Each CDR3 is given with its conserved first and last residue. Each record gives: J gene, V gene, D gene, clone size, CDR3 DNA, CDR3 protein. A D gene is named only where the DNA matches it firmly. For some rows the clone size is stated as once, few or many, or as a class when expanded; others skip it.

J gene: TRBJ1-1; V gene: TRBV19; D gene: TRBD1; clone size: NA; CDR3 DNA: TGTGCCAGTAGGGCACAGGGGGACACTGAAGCTTTCTTT; CDR3 protein: CASRAQGDTEAFF
J gene: TRBJ1-2; V gene: TRBV7-9; D gene: NA; clone size: NA; CDR3 DNA: TGTGCCAGCAGCATTTCGATACAGGGAGTCTATGGCTACACCTTC; CDR3 protein: CASSISIQGVYGYTF
J gene: TRBJ2-3; V gene: TRBV11-3; D gene: NA; clone size: once; CDR3 DNA: TGTGCCAGCAGCTTGGCCACAGATACGCAGTATTTT; CDR3 protein: CASSLATDTQYF
J gene: TRBJ2-2; V gene: TRBV19; D gene: TRBD2; clone size: NA; CDR3 DNA: TGTGCCAGTATGACGGGGACTATGAACACCGGGGAGCTGTTTTTT; CDR3 protein: CASMTGTMNTGELFF
J gene: TRBJ1-5; V gene: TRBV10-3; D gene: NA; clone size: few; CDR3 DNA: TGTGCCATCAGTGAGTCTCTATTAAGTAGCAATCAGCCCCAGCATTTT; CDR3 protein: CAISESLLSSNQPQHF
J gene: TRBJ2-2; V gene: TRBV15; D gene: NA; clone size: NA; CDR3 DNA: TGTGCCACCAGCAGCGGGGACTTCCCCGGGGAGCTGTTTTTT; CDR3 protein: CATSSGDFPGELFF
J gene: TRBJ1-1; V gene: TRBV28; D gene: NA; clone size: NA; CDR3 DNA: TGTGCCAGCAGGGGGGACACGTCCTACACTGAAGCTTTCTTT; CDR3 protein: CASRGDTSYTEAFF
J gene: TRBJ1-1; V gene: TRBV7-8; D gene: NA; clone size: few; CDR3 DNA: TGTGCCAGCAGTCATGACAGGAACACTGAAGCTTTCTTT; CDR3 protein: CASSHDRNTEAFF
J gene: TRBJ2-1; V gene: TRBV10-3; D gene: TRBD2; clone size: NA; CDR3 DNA: TGTGCCACGCGGGGGGGTTATGGCAATGAGCAGTTCTTC; CDR3 protein: CATRGGYGNEQFF
J gene: TRBJ2-5; V gene: TRBV28; D gene: NA; clone size: NA; CDR3 DNA: TGTGCCAGCAGTTTCAGGGGTAGTCAAGAGACCCAGTACTTC; CDR3 protein: CASSFRGSQETQYF
J gene: TRBJ2-2; V gene: TRBV6-2/TRBV6-3; D gene: TRBD1; clone size: NA; CDR3 DNA: TGTGCCAGCAGTTGGGGACAGGGGAGAGTCACCGGGGAGCTGTTTTTT; CDR3 protein: CASSWGQGRVTGELFF
J gene: TRBJ2-1; V gene: TRBV6-2/TRBV6-3; D gene: TRBD2; clone size: NA; CDR3 DNA: TGTGCCAGCAGCCGCACCCCGGGCGGGAGGACGGACAATGAGCAGTTCTTC; CDR3 protein: CASSRTPGGRTDNEQFF
J gene: TRBJ2-3; V gene: TRBV11-1; D gene: TRBD2; clone size: NA; CDR3 DNA: TGTGCCAGCAGCGACCCTAGCGGGAGTACAGATACGCAGTATTTT; CDR3 protein: CASSDPSGSTDTQYF
J gene: TRBJ1-1; V gene: TRBV6-5; D gene: NA; clone size: NA; CDR3 DNA: TGTGCCAGCAGCCTCACGACAGCTACAGAAGCTTTCTTT; CDR3 protein: CASSLTTATEAFF
J gene: TRBJ2-2; V gene: TRBV3-1/TRBV3-2; D gene: TRBD2; clone size: NA; CDR3 DNA: TGTGCCAGCAGCCAAGATGCCCCTTTGGGACTAGCGGGAAGCACCGGGGAGCTGTTTTTT; CDR3 protein: CASSQDAPLGLAGSTGELFF
J gene: TRBJ1-1; V gene: TRBV24-1; D gene: NA; clone size: NA; CDR3 DNA: TGTGCCACCAGCGAAACAGGCTTGAACACTGAAGCTTTCTTT; CDR3 protein: CATSETGLNTEAFF
J gene: TRBJ2-1; V gene: TRBV5-1; D gene: TRBD2; clone size: NA; CDR3 DNA: TGCGCCAGCAGCTTGCCGGCTAGCGGGCCTACGTGGGGCAATGAGCAGTTCTTC; CDR3 protein: CASSLPASGPTWGNEQFF
J gene: TRBJ2-1; V gene: TRBV5-1; D gene: NA; clone size: once; CDR3 DNA: TGCGCCAGTCAACTAGAAGTGGATTACAATGAGCAGTTCTTC; CDR3 protein: CASQLEVDYNEQFF
J gene: TRBJ2-7; V gene: TRBV3-1/TRBV3-2; D gene: NA; clone size: NA; CDR3 DNA: TGTGCCAGCAGCCCCGTTCCGGGACTGACTGCGGAGCAGTACTTC; CDR3 protein: CASSPVPGLTAEQYF
J gene: TRBJ2-1; V gene: TRBV15; D gene: TRBD2; clone size: NA; CDR3 DNA: TGTGCCACCAGCGGGGGGGGAGATGAGCAGTTCTTC; CDR3 protein: CATSGGGDEQFF
J gene: TRBJ2-7; V gene: TRBV7-6; D gene: TRBD2; clone size: NA; CDR3 DNA: TGTGCCAGCAGCCGCGGACTAGCGGGAGAGGGCGAGCAGTACTTC; CDR3 protein: CASSRGLAGEGEQYF
J gene: TRBJ2-3; V gene: TRBV6-1; D gene: TRBD2; clone size: NA; CDR3 DNA: TGTGCCAGCAGTGATGGGGTGATAGCGGGAGGTAGCACAGATACGCAGTATTTT; CDR3 protein: CASSDGVIAGGSTDTQYF
J gene: TRBJ1-2; V gene: TRBV7-8; D gene: NA; clone size: NA; CDR3 DNA: TGTGCCAGCAGCTTAGAATCTAAATCGCGTGGCTACACCTTC; CDR3 protein: CASSLESKSRGYTF
J gene: TRBJ1-1; V gene: TRBV27; D gene: NA; clone size: NA; CDR3 DNA: TGTGCCAGCAGTACAGTCGATGTGAACACTGAAGCTTTCTTT; CDR3 protein: CASSTVDVNTEAFF
J gene: TRBJ1-1; V gene: TRBV7-2; D gene: NA; clone size: few; CDR3 DNA: TGTGCCAGCAGCTTATCCGCAGGGTCGAACACTGAAGCTTTCTTT; CDR3 protein: CASSLSAGSNTEAFF
J gene: TRBJ1-2; V gene: TRBV7-2; D gene: NA; clone size: NA; CDR3 DNA: TGTGCCAGCAGCTTAGTCAACGCAGGGCCGGGCTATGGCTACACCTTC; CDR3 protein: CASSLVNAGPGYGYTF
J gene: TRBJ1-2; V gene: TRBV27; D gene: NA; clone size: NA; CDR3 DNA: TGTGCCAGCAGTCCCGGGGGCTATGGCTACACCTTC; CDR3 protein: CASSPGGYGYTF
J gene: TRBJ1-1; V gene: TRBV6-5; D gene: TRBD1; clone size: NA; CDR3 DNA: TGTGCCAGCAGCCAAACAGGGGCGAACACTGAAGCTTTCTTT; CDR3 protein: CASSQTGANTEAFF
J gene: TRBJ2-1; V gene: TRBV7-2; D gene: TRBD2; clone size: NA; CDR3 DNA: TGTGCCAGCAGCTTAGTAGCGGGGGGGGATGGTGAGCAGTTCTTC; CDR3 protein: CASSLVAGGDGEQFF
J gene: TRBJ1-4; V gene: TRBV6-5; D gene: TRBD1; clone size: few; CDR3 DNA: TGTGCCAGCAAACCGGGACAGGCTAATGAAAAACTGTTTTTT; CDR3 protein: CASKPGQANEKLFF
J gene: TRBJ2-7; V gene: TRBV6-1; D gene: NA; clone size: NA; CDR3 DNA: TGTGCCAGCAGTGAAGCGGCCAGCGGGCCGTCCCACGAGCAGTACTTC; CDR3 protein: CASSEAASGPSHEQYF
J gene: TRBJ2-1; V gene: TRBV6-5; D gene: TRBD2; clone size: NA; CDR3 DNA: TGTGCCAGCAGGGTAGCGGGGAGCTCCTACAATGAGCAGTTCTTC; CDR3 protein: CASRVAGSSYNEQFF
J gene: TRBJ2-5; V gene: TRBV7-3; D gene: NA; clone size: NA; CDR3 DNA: TGTGCCAGCAGCTTAAACGGAGGGTGGGGCCAAGAGACCCAGTACTTC; CDR3 protein: CASSLNGGWGQETQYF
J gene: TRBJ1-1; V gene: TRBV27; D gene: NA; clone size: NA; CDR3 DNA: TGTGCCAGCAGTTTTTCAGCGGGCACTGAAGCTTTCTTT; CDR3 protein: CASSFSAGTEAFF
J gene: TRBJ1-5; V gene: TRBV6-1; D gene: NA; clone size: NA; CDR3 DNA: TGTGCCAGCAGTGACCTGCTACGACAGAATAGCAATCAGCCCCAGCATTTT; CDR3 protein: CASSDLLRQNSNQPQHF
J gene: TRBJ1-5; V gene: TRBV11-2; D gene: NA; clone size: NA; CDR3 DNA: TGTGCCAGCAGCCCCTTCCCAAGAGGCCCGCGCAATCAGCCCCAGCATTTT; CDR3 protein: CASSPFPRGPRNQPQHF
J gene: TRBJ1-1; V gene: TRBV4-1; D gene: NA; clone size: NA; CDR3 DNA: TGCGCCAGCAGCCCTCATCAGCTTGGCAGACTAAACACTGAAGCTTTCTTT; CDR3 protein: CASSPHQLGRLNTEAFF
J gene: TRBJ1-6; V gene: TRBV5-1; D gene: NA; clone size: NA; CDR3 DNA: TGCGCCAGCAGCCGTTTGGAGTTTGAGCCACCCCTCCACTTT; CDR3 protein: CASSRLEFEPPLHF
J gene: TRBJ1-5; V gene: TRBV28; D gene: TRBD1; clone size: few; CDR3 DNA: TGTGCCAGCAACTTACAGGGGGCGGGCATGGCCCAGCATTTT; CDR3 protein: CASNLQGAGMAQHF
J gene: TRBJ1-5; V gene: TRBV5-5; D gene: NA; clone size: NA; CDR3 DNA: TGTGCCAGCAGCTTTTATGACTTTAGGGGGATTAATCAGCCCCAGCATTTT; CDR3 protein: CASSFYDFRGINQPQHF
J gene: TRBJ1-4; V gene: TRBV6-4; D gene: NA; clone size: NA; CDR3 DNA: TGTGCCAGCAGTGCCACCCCCCGGAGGACTAATGAAAAACTGTTTTTT; CDR3 protein: CASSATPRRTNEKLFF
J gene: TRBJ1-2; V gene: TRBV5-4; D gene: NA; clone size: NA; CDR3 DNA: TGTGCCAGCAGCCCCGCTAACTATGGCTACACCTTC; CDR3 protein: CASSPANYGYTF
J gene: TRBJ2-7; V gene: TRBV25-1; D gene: NA; clone size: NA; CDR3 DNA: TGTGCCAGCGGAAGGAGGGCTCCTGGGTCTCGGAGTTACGAGCAGTACTTC; CDR3 protein: CASGRRAPGSRSYEQYF
J gene: TRBJ1-4; V gene: TRBV4-2; D gene: TRBD1; clone size: NA; CDR3 DNA: TGTGCCAGCAGCCAAGATCAGGGGACAGGGGGTTTTGGAAAACTGTTTTTT; CDR3 protein: CASSQDQGTGGFGKLFF
J gene: TRBJ2-7; V gene: TRBV14; D gene: TRBD2; clone size: NA; CDR3 DNA: TGTGCCAGCAGCCAAGTTAGGGGACTAGCGGGAGTCCCCGAGCAGTACTTC; CDR3 protein: CASSQVRGLAGVPEQYF
J gene: TRBJ1-1; V gene: TRBV6-5; D gene: NA; clone size: NA; CDR3 DNA: TGTGCCAGCACCCGTTCGACTGAAGCTTTCTTT; CDR3 protein: CASTRSTEAFF
J gene: TRBJ2-5; V gene: TRBV14; D gene: TRBD1; clone size: NA; CDR3 DNA: TGTGCCAGCAGCCCGGGGACAGGCCAGACCCAGTACTTC; CDR3 protein: CASSPGTGQTQYF
J gene: TRBJ2-3; V gene: TRBV6-2/TRBV6-3; D gene: TRBD2; clone size: few; CDR3 DNA: TGTGCCAGCAGTTACGCGCGGGAGGGCCATACGCAGTATTTT; CDR3 protein: CASSYAREGHTQYF
J gene: TRBJ2-1; V gene: TRBV5-8; D gene: TRBD2; clone size: NA; CDR3 DNA: TGTGCCAGCAGCTTTGTACTTACTAGCGGGTCCCGAAAGCAGTTCTTC; CDR3 protein: CASSFVLTSGSRKQFF
J gene: TRBJ2-5; V gene: TRBV6-5; D gene: NA; clone size: NA; CDR3 DNA: TGTGCCAGCACTCCCAGGAGCGGAGGAGAGACCCAGTACTTC; CDR3 protein: CASTPRSGGETQYF
J gene: TRBJ1-1; V gene: TRBV5-1; D gene: TRBD1; clone size: NA; CDR3 DNA: TGCGCCAGCAGTTCTGCAGGACAGGGGAGGACTGAAGCTTTCTTT; CDR3 protein: CASSSAGQGRTEAFF
J gene: TRBJ1-3; V gene: TRBV27; D gene: NA; clone size: NA; CDR3 DNA: TGTGCCAGCAGTTTAGCCGGGGCTGGAAACACCATATATTTT; CDR3 protein: CASSLAGAGNTIYF